These 4 T cell receptor beta chains originate from one sample sequenced in a study of T cells in Graves' hyperthyroidism and ophthalmopathy. Amplification of TCR beta CDR3 regions was performed using RNA transcripts as template. First-round RT-PCR of the TCR CDR3 relied on the HTBI primer set. In TCRdb, the multiplex PCR reads were re-called with MiXCR into one record per CDR3 protein. This sample has some 600,000 distinct CDR3 sequences, with around 42% found just once. Material for sequencing was peripheral blood or thyroid tissue (not recorded which). These receptors were obtained from a woman between 18 and 29 years old with Graves' hyperthyroidism.

Of note for this clonotype: The CDR3 ends on some other residue instead of the conserved phenylalanine or tryptophan, so this is likely a read error. The DNA is left out, because the CDR3 cannot be placed on it with certainty; the CDR3 is given as TCRdb lists it. The V and J genes are TRBV6-5 and TRBJ2-5; whether TRBD2, the table's D call, matches the DNA was not checked. Looked up from germline, CDR1 is MNHEY and CDR2 is SVGAGI. The CDR3 is 12 amino acids long, termini counted. The CDR3 protein is CASSYDGRGGDY.

This clonotype was detected only a few times. The chain couples TRBV5-1 to TRBJ1-2, with D hard to call. Trimming cost V 5 bases and J 6 bases, with 20 bases left between them. CDR3 length: 15 amino acids. Germline V gene data show CDR1 as SGHRS and CDR2 as YFSETQ. The CDR3 spells CASSHNAGPRNGYTF. CDR3 bases: TGCGCCAGCAGTCATAACGCCGGGCCTCGAAATGGCTACACCTTC.

This clonotype was recorded at least ten times. The J gene is TRBJ1-6, the V gene TRBV7-3, with D unclear. V was trimmed by 4 bases and J by 7 bases, leaving 5 bases between them. Germline V gene sequence: CDR1 SGHTA, CDR2 FQGTGA. The CDR3 sequence is 12 residues long. DNA of the CDR3: TGTGCCAGCAGCTCGGGGAATTCACCCCTCCACTTT. As protein: CASSSGNSPLHF.

The chain has TRBV2 and TRBJ1-2, with D unclear. V was trimmed by 6 bases and J by 3 bases, leaving 20 bases between them. Germline CDR1 and CDR2: SNHLY and FYNNEI. This CDR3 has 16 amino acids. The CDR3 loop is CASSRPNRLEDYGYTF. DNA for the CDR3: TGTGCCAGCAGCCGCCCTAACCGCCTTGAGGACTATGGCTACACCTTC.